One sample yielded the 16 T cell receptor beta chains listed below, sequenced in a study of control samples from healthy donors and cancer patients (dated by TCRdb to about 2020). Receptors were amplified or captured by the immunoSEQ multiplex PCR assay. This is the immuneACCESS table as TCRdb keeps it, with only in-frame sequences that have V and J called. A part of the clones is gone; compared with another copy, unresolved V genes explain less than half, and the rest is unexplained. Here the sample has 94,000 or so clones; approximately 84% occur a single time. The ten largest clones take up about 38% of the sample. Source material: PBMCs. These receptors were taken from a man between 70 and 80 years old with lung cancer.

This chain joins TRBV27 and TRBJ1-3; perhaps TRBD1 as D (6 bases). This CDR3 comprises 11 residues. Germline CDR1 reads MNHEY; CDR2 reads SMNVEV (reference sequence). Trimming left V 4 bases short and J 11 bases short, with 9 bases between. The CDR3 nucleotides are TGTGCCAGCAGTTCCGGGACATCCATATATTTT. Protein sequence: CASSSGTSIYF.

V usage is TRBV6-2 or TRBV6-3 and J usage is TRBJ1-2; no reliable D call. Germline CDR1 MNHEY, CDR2 SVGEGT. The V gene lost 5 bases and the J gene lost 4 bases, with 17 bases spanning the gap. The CDR3 sequence is 15 residues long. The CDR3 nucleotides read TGTGCCAGCAGTAATGGCCGGGGTCCCGGCTATGGCTACACCTTC. Its translation: CASSNGRGPGYGYTF.

V is TRBV6-4 and J is TRBJ2-1; 7 bases map to TRBD2. The CDR3 runs 14 residues. After removal of 8 bases from V and 5 bases from J, the junction contained 9 bases not matched to a gene. CDR1 and CDR2 (germline): MRHNA, SNTAGT. The CDR3: CASGMGGVNNEQFF. The CDR3 DNA reads as TGTGCCAGCGGGATGGGGGGGGTCAACAATGAGCAGTTCTTC.

The J gene is TRBJ2-2, the V gene TRBV6-6, with 9 bases fitting TRBD1. V was pared by 10 bases and J by 7 bases, with 10 bases of the junction left unmatched. CDR1 is MNHNY, CDR2 SVGAGI, per germline (reference sequence). The CDR3 is 14 amino acids. This CDR3 is CATRGQGFIGELFF. The CDR3, as DNA: TGTGCCACCCGGGGACAGGGATTCATCGGGGAGCTGTTTTTT.

The genes are TRBV7-9 and TRBJ1-2; 7 bases line up with TRBD1. V gave up 1 base and J gave up 4 bases; unmatched junction bases: 6. Germline V gene sequence: CDR1 SEHNR, CDR2 FQNEAQ (reference sequence). The CDR3 extends over 15 amino acids. The CDR3 protein is CASSLEGGASYGYTF. DNA for the CDR3: TGTGCCAGCAGCTTAGAAGGGGGCGCGAGCTATGGCTACACCTTC.

The V call is TRBV30, the J call TRBJ2-7; 8 bases align to TRBD2. This CDR3 is built from 16 residues. Germline-derived CDR1 and CDR2 are GTSNPN and SVGIG (reference sequence). V shed 2 bases, J shed 1 base, and the junction held 10 bases outside the gene matches. DNA of the CDR3: TGTGCCTGGAGTCCAACTCGGGGGGGGCTTTCCTACGAGCAGTACTTC. Translation: CAWSPTRGGLSYEQYF.

This chain joins TRBV7-6 and TRBJ1-1; D possibly corresponds to TRBD1 (5 bases). Germline V gives CDR1 SGHVS, CDR2 FNYEAQ. CDR3 length: 17 amino acids. The V end was cut by 5 bases, the J end by 4 bases, with 23 bases between. The CDR3 loop is CASSPYMIVGAGTEAFF. As DNA, the CDR3 is TGTGCCAGCAGCCCCTATATGATCGTTGGGGCGGGCACTGAAGCTTTCTTT.

The chain carries TRBV7-6 and TRBJ1-1; D perhaps matches TRBD1 (5 bases). Germline V gene sequence: CDR1 SGHVS, CDR2 FNYEAQ. This CDR3 region has 16 residues. The V end was cut by 5 bases, the J end by 4 bases, with 20 bases between. The CDR3 spells CASSGSRARGSTEAFF. CDR3 nucleotide sequence: TGTGCCAGCAGCGGCAGCAGGGCGAGAGGGAGCACTGAAGCTTTCTTT. The variable domain in full, completed from reference TRBV7-6 and TRBJ1-1, reads GAGVSQSPRYKVTKRGQDVALRCDPISGHVSLYWYRQALGQGPEFLTYFNYEAQQDKSGLPNDRFSAERPEGSISTLTIQRTEQRDSAMYRCASSGSRARGSTEAFFGQGTRLTVV.

This clone occurred once. The J gene is TRBJ2-2, the V gene TRBV7-8; 9 bases are a match to TRBD2. V lost 2 bases, J lost 4 bases, and 2 bases stayed unmatched. Per germline, CDR1 SGHVS and CDR2 FQNEAQ. The CDR3 totals 15 residues. For the CDR3, the DNA is TGTGCCAGCAGCTTAATGCGGGGGGGCACCGGGGAGCTGTTTTTT. It yields the protein CASSLMRGGTGELFF.

This rearrangement joins TRBV5-4 to TRBJ1-2; D gene ambiguous. The CDR3 covers 14 residues. Germline V gene data show CDR1 as SGHNT and CDR2 as YYREEE (reference sequence). Trimming stripped 0 bases from V and 2 bases from J, with 8 bases between. CDR3 sequence reads: CASSLARGNYGYTF. The CDR3 region has the DNA TGTGCCAGCAGCTTGGCCCGCGGCAACTATGGCTACACCTTC. The whole variable domain, remainder taken from reference TRBV5-4 and TRBJ1-2, is ETGVTQSPTHLIKTRGQQVTLRCSSQSGHNTVSWYQQALGQGPQFIFQYYREEENGRGNFPPRFSGLQFPNYSSELNVNALELDDSALYLCASSLARGNYGYTFGSGTRLTVV.

The gene calls are TRBV5-1 and TRBJ1-1; 8 bases are a match to TRBD1. Trimming removed 0 bases from V and 8 bases from J; junction bases left unmatched: 12. The CDR3 contains 16 residues. Looked up from germline, CDR1 is SGHRS and CDR2 is YFSETQ. CDR3 sequence: CASSLDAGGARREAFF. CDR3 bases: TGCGCCAGCAGCTTGGACGCAGGGGGCGCCCGGCGCGAAGCTTTCTTT. The variable domain in full, completed from reference TRBV5-1 and TRBJ1-1, reads KAGVTQTPRYLIKTRGQQVTLSCSPISGHRSVSWYQQTPGQGLQFLFEYFSETQRNKGNFPGRFSGRQFSNSRSEMNVSTLELGDSALYLCASSLDAGGARREAFFGQGTRLTVV.

This clone occurred once. The rearrangement uses TRBV12-3 or TRBV12-4 and TRBJ2-2; D gene uncertain. V lost 5 bases to trimming and J lost 2 bases, with 3 bases between them. The CDR3 totals 12 residues. CDR3 bases: TGTGCCAGCAGTCAAAACACCGGGGAGCTGTTTTTT. Translating gives CASSQNTGELFF.

The CDR3 bases are TGTGCCACCAGTGACCGAGCAGGGTCCATCACAGATACGCAGTATTTT. As protein: CATSDRAGSITDTQYF. This chain joins TRBV24-1 and TRBJ2-3; D may be TRBD1 (5 bases). The CDR3 runs 16 residues. Between the trimmed V and J ends, which lost 4 bases and 2 bases, there was a span of 15 bases. Per the germline V gene, CDR1 is KGHDR and CDR2 is SFDVKD.

The chain links TRBV19 to TRBJ1-5; TRBD1 aligns across 9 bases. With 7 bases clipped from V and 3 bases from J, the junction kept 4 bases outside the gene matches. CDR1 and CDR2 (germline): LNHDA, SQIVND (reference sequence). The CDR3 has 14 amino acids. CDR3 residues: CASMGTGYNQPQHF. As DNA, the CDR3 is TGTGCCAGTATGGGGACAGGGTACAATCAGCCCCAGCATTTT. Based on the CDR3 plus reference TRBV19 and TRBJ1-5, the full variable domain is DGGITQSPKYLFRKEGQNVTLSCEQNLNHDAMYWYRQDPGQGLRLIYYSQIVNDFQKGDIAEGYSVSREKKESFPLTVTSAQKNPTAFYLCASMGTGYNQPQHFGDGTRLSIL.

The chain carries TRBV18 and TRBJ1-5, with TRBD1 matching over 9 bases. Germline CDR1 is KGHSH and CDR2 is LQKENI. J lost 0 bases, V lost 5 bases, and 5 bases had no gene match. The CDR3 is 16 amino acids. The CDR3 here is CASSSRGQGSNQPQHF. The CDR3 coding sequence is TGTGCCAGCTCAAGCCGGGGACAGGGTAGCAATCAGCCCCAGCATTTT.

The rearrangement uses TRBV6-5 and TRBJ1-4; tentatively, D is TRBD1 (6 bases). Germline loops: CDR1 MNHEY, CDR2 SVGAGI. Trimming took 7 bases from V and 0 from J, leaving 12 bases between them. The CDR3 covers 15 residues. CDR3: CASTFHRATNEKLFF. DNA of the CDR3: TGTGCCAGCACCTTCCACAGGGCAACTAATGAAAAACTGTTTTTT.